The 32 T cell receptor beta chains listed next were all sequenced from one sample in a study of T cell responses to AZD1222 COVID-19 vaccine. Profiling relied on immunoSEQ multiplex PCR, and the TCRdb table lists in-frame clones only, not all of them. The sample yields over 85,000 clones, roughly 84% seen once. Source: peripheral blood, taken on day 0 of AZD1222 vaccination. All receptors derive from an adult in good health.

The rearrangement joins TRBV5-8 to TRBJ1-5; no reliable D call. The CDR3 loop spans 12 amino acids. Germline CDR1 reads SGHTS; CDR2 reads YDEGEE. The V and J ends lost 0 bases and 5 bases respectively, with 3 bases between them. CDR3 amino acids: CASSLVYQPQHF. The CDR3 DNA is TGTGCCAGCAGCTTGGTTTATCAGCCCCAGCATTTT.

The chain links TRBV20-1 to TRBJ2-2, with D possibly being TRBD2 (5 bases). The CDR3 totals 16 residues. Germline CDR1 and CDR2: DFQATT and SNEGSKA (reference sequence). Trimming removed 3 bases from V and 2 bases from J, with 16 bases in between. CDR3 nucleotides: TGCAGTGCTAGTGGATGGGCTCGGGGTAACACCGGGGAGCTGTTTTTT. Protein sequence: CSASGWARGNTGELFF.

V is TRBV6-5 and J is TRBJ2-7; D is undetermined. Trimming removed 8 bases from V and 3 bases from J, with 17 bases in between. CDR3 size: 14 residues. Germline V gene data show CDR1 as MNHEY and CDR2 as SVGAGI. CDR3 sequence: CASFGWGSGYEQYF. CDR3 in DNA: TGTGCCAGCTTTGGTTGGGGTTCGGGCTACGAGCAGTACTTC.

The chain has TRBV9 and TRBJ1-2, with D possibly being TRBD1 (6 bases). Germline V lookup: CDR1 SGDLS, CDR2 YYNGEE. V was clipped by 0 bases and J by 0 bases, with 9 bases between them. The CDR3 extends over 15 amino acids. The CDR3 bases are TGTGCCAGCAGCGTAGAACAGGGAACTAACTATGGCTACACCTTC. It encodes CASSVEQGTNYGYTF.

CDR3 DNA sequence: TGTGCCAGCAGCTATCTAGCGGGGGGGACAAAAGAGACCCAGTACTTC. This codes for CASSYLAGGTKETQYF. The V gene is TRBV11-3, the J gene TRBJ2-5; 12 bases are a match to TRBD2. V lost 4 bases and J lost 3; bases outside the gene matches: 6. This CDR3 has 16 residues. Germline CDR1 and CDR2: SGHNT and YENEEA.

This chain connects TRBV10-3 to TRBJ1-3; maybe TRBD1 (6 bases). Germline V gene sequence: CDR1 ENHRY, CDR2 SYGVKD. CDR3 length: 14 residues. The germline V and J ends were trimmed by 4 bases and 0 bases, with 7 bases remaining between them. CDR3 in DNA: TGTGCCATCAGTGCCAGGGGCTCTGGAAACACCATATATTTT. Its translation is CAISARGSGNTIYF.

This clone was picked up one time. J is TRBJ1-1 and V is TRBV29-1; D not resolved. The CDR3 is 14 amino acids. Trimming left V 3 bases short and J 0 bases short, with 11 bases between. Germline CDR1 and CDR2: SQVTM and ANQGSEA. The CDR3 spells CSVDAPRLNTEAFF. As DNA, the CDR3 is TGCAGCGTTGACGCGCCGCGGTTGAACACTGAAGCTTTCTTT.

This clone appeared a single time. The V gene is TRBV7-9, the J gene TRBJ1-2, with 7 nucleotides matching TRBD1. CDR1 SEHNR and CDR2 FQNEAQ come from the germline V gene (reference sequence). V gave up 1 base and J gave up 5 bases; unmatched junction bases: 4. CDR3 length: 14 residues. CDR3 region: CASSLETGSYGYTF. In nucleotides, the CDR3 is TGTGCCAGCAGCTTAGAGACAGGGAGTTATGGCTACACCTTC.

V usage is TRBV6-5 and J usage is TRBJ1-2, with 10 bases matching TRBD1. CDR3 length: 14 residues. Germline CDR1 and CDR2: MNHEY and SVGAGI. With 6 bases clipped from V and 2 bases from J, the junction kept 3 bases outside the gene matches. CDR3 region: CASRRDRGNYGYTF. The CDR3 region has the DNA TGTGCCAGCAGAAGGGACAGGGGCAACTATGGCTACACCTTC.

The genes are TRBV5-4 and TRBJ1-1; D possibly corresponds to TRBD1 (5 bases). This CDR3 has 15 amino acids. Germline CDR1 is SGHNT and CDR2 is YYREEE (reference sequence). V lost 0 bases and J 5 bases, leaving 14 bases between the germline ends. CDR3 coding DNA: TGTGCCAGCAGCTTGGGGATCGGGGGAGGGACTGAAGCTTTCTTT. Its translation: CASSLGIGGGTEAFF.

The CDR3 loop is CSAGQIYEQYF. The DNA for the CDR3 is TGCAGCGCGGGACAGATCTACGAGCAGTACTTC. The J gene is TRBJ2-7, the V gene TRBV29-1, with 7 nucleotides matching TRBD1. CDR3 length equals 11 residues. Germline CDR1 and CDR2: SQVTM and ANQGSEA. J was trimmed by 3 bases and V by 7 bases; bases with no gene match: 3.

The chain carries TRBV28 and TRBJ1-4; 9 positions match TRBD1. Germline-derived CDR1 and CDR2 are MDHEN and SYDVKM. V shed 5 bases, J shed 8 bases, and the junction held 9 bases outside the gene matches. The CDR3 sequence is 15 residues long. The CDR3 DNA reads TGTGCCAGCAGTGAAACAGGGGGCGCTGGGGAAAAACTGTTTTTT. Its protein is CASSETGGAGEKLFF.

This clone has a single count. The V gene is TRBV3-1 (or the pseudogene TRBV3-2), the J gene TRBJ2-7, with 10 nucleotides matching TRBD2. CDR1 and CDR2 (germline): LGHDT, YNNKEL (reference sequence). The CDR3 covers 19 residues. The V and J ends lost 0 bases and 1 base, in that order; junction bases with no gene match: 12. The CDR3 loop reads CASSQDPNTSGEVSYEQYV. CDR3 DNA sequence: TGTGCCAGCAGCCAAGACCCTAATACTAGCGGGGAGGTGTCCTACGAGCAGTACGTC.

This chain joins TRBV9 and TRBJ2-3; the match to TRBD2 covers 7 bases. The J segment lost 6 bases and the V segment lost 1 base, leaving 8 bases of the junction unmatched. Germline V gene lookup returns CDR1 SGDLS and CDR2 YYNGEE. The CDR3 extends over 15 amino acids. This CDR3 is CASSVHGGTTDTQYF. The CDR3, as DNA: TGTGCCAGCAGCGTACACGGGGGGACTACGGATACGCAGTATTTT.

The chain couples TRBV7-9 to TRBJ2-5; TRBD1 might be the D (6 bases). CDR1 and CDR2 from the germline V gene are SEHNR and FQNEAQ (reference sequence). With 0 bases removed from V and 0 bases from J, the gap between germline ends came to 14 bases. The CDR3 is 17 residues long. The CDR3 DNA is TGTGCCAGCAGCTTAGCAGGCAGGGGAGAGTACCAAGAGACCCAGTACTTC. Translating gives CASSLAGRGEYQETQYF.

The chain is built from TRBV7-3 and TRBJ2-1, with 9 bases that match TRBD1. Germline CDR1 and CDR2: SGHTA and FQGTGA. This CDR3 contains 13 residues. J was trimmed by 10 bases and V by 5 bases; bases with no gene match: 6. Here the CDR3 DNA reads TGTGCCAGCAGCGCGACCGGGACAGGGGAGCAGTTCTTC. The encoded protein is CASSATGTGEQFF.

The genes are TRBV5-5 and TRBJ1-1; 7 nucleotides agree with TRBD1. V dropped 1 base and J dropped 4; count of bases not matched to a gene: 4. This CDR3 spans 14 amino acids. CDR1 and CDR2 from the germline V gene are SGHKS and YYEKEE (reference sequence). This CDR3 reads CASSLRQGSTEAFF. The CDR3 bases are TGTGCCAGCAGCTTGCGACAGGGAAGCACTGAAGCTTTCTTT.

V usage is TRBV2 and J usage is TRBJ1-1, with 7 positions matching TRBD1. The V gene end was trimmed by 5 bases and the J gene end by 1 base; junction bases not matched to a gene: 7. CDR3 size: 15 residues. CDR1 and CDR2 from the germline V gene are SNHLY and FYNNEI. CDR3 coding DNA: TGTGCCAGCAGTCGGGCCAGGGGGGAGAACACTGAAGCTTTCTTT. It encodes CASSRARGENTEAFF.

The V gene is TRBV10-1, the J gene TRBJ2-7; 9 bases are shared with TRBD1. The trim removed 0 bases at V and 4 bases at J, leaving 4 bases unmatched. Germline V lookup: CDR1 WNHNN, CDR2 SYGVQD (reference sequence). This CDR3 is built from 15 residues. This chain's CDR3 is CASSESGTGCYEQYV. CDR3 coding DNA: TGCGCCAGCAGTGAGTCTGGGACAGGGTGTTACGAGCAGTACGTC.

V is TRBV6-5 and J is TRBJ1-3; D uncertain. The CDR3 is made up of 15 amino acids. Germline-derived CDR1 and CDR2 are MNHEY and SVGAGI. V lost 8 bases, J lost 0 bases, and 14 bases lay in between. The CDR3 nucleotides read TGTGCCAGCGGTTCTGGGTCGGGCTCTGGAAACACCATATATTTT. This sequence encodes CASGSGSGSGNTIYF.

The genes are TRBV7-3 and TRBJ1-1; D is undetermined. The CDR3 is 13 residues long. Germline assignment: CDR1 SGHTA and CDR2 FQGTGA. The ends were cut back, 6 bases at V and 1 base at J, with 9 bases in the middle. This CDR3 is CASREDQNTEAFF. As DNA, the CDR3 is TGTGCCAGCAGGGAGGACCAGAACACTGAAGCTTTCTTT.

The gene calls are TRBV11-1 and TRBJ1-1; 8 bases are a match to TRBD1. Germline trimming cut 5 bases from V and 5 bases from J; bases unmatched to any gene: 7. The CDR3 is 14 amino acids. The V gene's germline CDR1 is SGHAT and CDR2 FQDESV (reference sequence). CDR3 nucleotide sequence: TGTGCCAGCAGCGGGCAGGGGGCAAGAACTGAAGCTTTCTTT. Its protein product is CASSGQGARTEAFF.

In its sample, this clone was seen once. The chain is built from TRBV19 and TRBJ2-3; TRBD1 aligns across 9 bases. Per germline, CDR1 LNHDA and CDR2 SQIVND (reference sequence). CDR3 length: 15 amino acids. After removal of 8 bases from V and 3 bases from J, the junction contained 9 bases not matched to a gene. The CDR3 DNA reads as TGTGCCAGTGGACGGGGGACAGGGTTTACAGATACGCAGTATTTT. Protein: CASGRGTGFTDTQYF.

The chain links TRBV29-1 to TRBJ2-1, with 12 positions matching TRBD2. J was trimmed by 2 bases and V by 6 bases; bases with no gene match: 11. CDR3 length: 17 amino acids. Germline assignment: CDR1 SQVTM and CDR2 ANQGSEA. CDR3 sequence: CSVDGRTSGNPYNEQFF. Written as DNA, the CDR3 is TGCAGCGTAGACGGGCGGACTAGCGGGAATCCCTACAATGAGCAGTTCTTC.

Note on this clone: Other DNA sequences from this sample encode an identical CDR3 as well. The chain uses TRBV6-5 and TRBJ1-4, with TRBD1 identical over 9 bases. The germline CDR1 and CDR2 sequences are MNHEY and SVGAGI. CDR3 length: 15 residues. Trimming at V came to 0 bases and at J to 7 bases, leaving 3 bases not matched to a gene. The CDR3 protein is CASSYSDRGAEKLFF. As DNA, the CDR3 is TGTGCCAGCAGTTACTCAGACAGGGGGGCTGAAAAACTGTTTTTT.

This chain uses TRBV9 with TRBJ1-4; D uncertain. V was trimmed by 4 bases and J by 3 bases, leaving 16 bases between them. This CDR3 region has 16 residues. Germline V gene data show CDR1 as SGDLS and CDR2 as YYNGEE. Written as DNA, the CDR3 is TGTGCCAGCAGCCCAATTCCGAGCAGTTCTAATGAAAAACTGTTTTTT. This gives the protein CASSPIPSSSNEKLFF.

J is TRBJ2-1 and V is TRBV2, with 10 bases fitting TRBD1. J gave up 10 bases and V 6 bases, and 15 bases lay outside the gene matches. Germline assignment: CDR1 SNHLY and CDR2 FYNNEI. The CDR3 spans 16 residues. DNA for the CDR3: TGTGCCAGCAGAGGTTGGGGAGACAGGGGGCTAGAGGAGCAGTTCTTC. This codes for CASRGWGDRGLEEQFF.

This clone was counted once. This chain links TRBV7-2 with TRBJ2-7, with no clear D. This CDR3 has 11 amino acids. CDR1 and CDR2 (germline): SGHTA, FQGNSA. Trimming removed 4 bases at V and 4 bases at J, with 5 bases between. In DNA form, the CDR3 reads TGTGCCAGCAGCTCAAGGTACGAGCAGTACTTC. Its protein is CASSSRYEQYF.

V is TRBV5-8 and J is TRBJ2-7; D may be TRBD2 (5 bases). Germline-derived CDR1 and CDR2 are SGHTS and YDEGEE. V lost 4 bases, J lost 6 bases, and 20 bases lay in between. The CDR3 length is 15 residues. Here the CDR3 DNA reads TGTGCCAGCAGCCCCCTAACTAGTTATCCGAGCGAGCAGTACTTC. Translating it yields CASSPLTSYPSEQYF. The full variable domain, with the rest looked up from reference TRBV5-8 and TRBJ2-7, is EAGVTQSPTHLIKTRGQQATLRCSPISGHTSVYWYQQALGLGLQFLLWYDEGEERNRGNFPPRFSGRQFPNYSSELNVNALELEDSALYLCASSPLTSYPSEQYFGPGTRLTVT.

The CDR3 nucleotides read TGTGCCAGCAGCTCCGGGACTAGCGGCTACAATGAGCAGTTCTTC. This gives the protein CASSSGTSGYNEQFF. V usage is TRBV7-2 and J usage is TRBJ2-1, with TRBD2 matching 11 bases. Germline assignment: CDR1 SGHTA and CDR2 FQGNSA. The length of the CDR3 is 15 residues. V lost 4 bases and J lost 3; bases outside the gene matches: 2.

The chain is built from TRBV5-4 and TRBJ2-1; D gene uncertain. The CDR3 is made up of 15 amino acids. V was trimmed by 0 bases and J by 1 base, leaving 8 bases between them. Germline V gene lookup returns CDR1 SGHNT and CDR2 YYREEE (reference sequence). The DNA of the CDR3 is TGTGCCAGCAGCTTGGGCAGAGTATCCTACAATGAGCAGTTCTTC. This codes for CASSLGRVSYNEQFF.

This chain connects TRBV5-4 to TRBJ2-6; D possibly corresponds to TRBD1 (5 bases). The CDR3 loop spans 15 amino acids. Deletions cut 3 bases from V and 0 bases from J, with 7 bases between. Germline assignment: CDR1 SGHNT and CDR2 YYREEE (reference sequence). CDR3 region: CASSSRGSGANVLTF. CDR3 sequence (DNA): TGTGCCAGCAGCTCTAGGGGCTCTGGGGCCAACGTCCTGACTTTC.